This TCR beta chain was recovered during a study of regulatory T cells in long-lasting Graves disease. Study outcomes and limitations: Persistent Graves' patients had lower TCR diversity than newly diagnosed ones. The study found TRBV28, TRBJ1-2 and TRBJ2-5 favored in persistent disease.

A remark on this clonotype: Its antigen is still unknown.

Library construction for TCR beta used iRepertoire HTBI primers and Arm-PCR of CDR3 regions. TCRdb reanalysed the multiplex PCR reads using MiXCR and keeps one entry per CDR3 protein. The data hold fewer than 400,000 distinct CDR3 sequences, with under 25% observed a single time. The CDR3 consists of 12 residues. Germline CDR1 is SQVTM and CDR2 is ANQGSEA. V lost 6 bases and J lost 2; bases outside the gene matches: 4. The time point was: persistent/refractory GD, antithyroid drugs over 5 years with positive TRAb. RNA isolated from PBMCs was used to make the TCR library. In each case, Graves' disease was diagnosed per American Thyroid Association guidelines.

This clonotype was sampled from a female donor with Graves disease. The gene calls are TRBV29-1 and TRBJ2-7, with 7 positions matching TRBD2. This sample comprised peripheral blood mononuclear cells (PBMCs), obtained when the disease was refractory, from a patient treated with antithyroid drugs. The CDR3 bases are TGCAGCGTCATTGGGGGGGCCTACGAGCAGTACTTC. The encoded protein is CSVIGGAYEQYF.